This TCR beta chain was sequenced for a study of blood T cells in healthy people across ages. Trimming removed 0 bases at V and 9 bases at J, with 6 bases between. The CDR3 runs to 12 residues. The germline CDR1 and CDR2 sequences are MNHEY and SVGEGT. This clonotype was counted at least ten times. Combining a sample-barcoded 5' primer with a J-beta primer mix, a second PCR ran for about 7 to 11 cycles. TCRdb re-derived calls from the 5' RACE reads in MiXCR, one entry per CDR3 protein. The data hold hundreds of thousands of distinct CDR3 sequences, with around 45% observed a single time. Caucasian individuals from Russia who were healthy and aged 6 to 90 acted as donors.

The V and J genes are TRBV6-2 or TRBV6-3 and TRBJ2-1; D call uncertain. The clonotype comes from a man between 60 and 75 years old in good health. The sequenced sample consisted of blood. Here the CDR3 reads CASSYSETEQFF. CDR3 DNA sequence: TGTGCCAGCAGTTACTCCGAAACTGAGCAGTTCTTC.